This T cell receptor (beta chain) is from a study of cytomegalovirus exposure and HLA in healthy donors. PCR primers comprised 60 Vbeta and 13 Jbeta primers. The assay was immunoSEQ multiplex PCR, and TCRdb's table has in-frame clones only and misses some. The table records 150,000 to 180,000 clones, around 80% of them present only once. Germline assignment: CDR1 SNHLY and CDR2 FYNNEI. Trimming took 7 bases from V and 0 from J, leaving 13 bases between them. CDR3 length: 15 amino acids. This sequence originates from a woman aged 40 to 55 in good health and CMV-seronegative. The sample was PBMCs. This chain joins TRBV2 and TRBJ1-5; TRBD1 is a possible D gene (6 bases). The CDR3 region is CASTTDRNSNQPQHF. The CDR3 nucleotides read TGTGCCAGCACGACCGACAGGAATAGCAATCAGCCCCAGCATTTT.